This T cell receptor beta chain was profiled in a study of human T cells and chemical hapten exposure. Trimming cost V 4 bases and J 7 bases, with 20 bases left between them. This CDR3 has 16 amino acids. Germline lookup yields CDR1 MDHEN and CDR2 SYDVKM. This clonotype was counted only a few times. A single record per CDR3 protein comes from TCRdb applying MiXCR to the RACE reads. The table has nearly 110,000 distinct CDR3 sequences, 9.5% to 15% seen once. The time point was: pre-sensitization, week 0. Treatment described: therapeutic diphenylcyclopropenone sensitization with weekly scalp DPC. This receptor was obtained from a woman aged 45-59 years with alopecia areata. Some clones in this sample may be carry-over from other donors' samples. The source was whole blood, collected in connection with sensitization to the hapten diphenylcyclopropenone (DPC). The rearrangement uses TRBV28 and TRBJ2-1, with a weak D call TRBD2 (6 bases). In DNA, the CDR3 is TGTGCCAGCAGTTCCGCCCCCGGGAGTCCTCGGAATGAGCAGTTCTTC. It specifies CASSSAPGSPRNEQFF.